These 25 T cell receptor beta chains were sequenced from one sample in a study of spatial heterogeneity in lung cancer (dated by TCRdb to 2018 to 2020). Receptor libraries were prepared by 5' RACE. Sequenced on a NextSeq 500. The public reads were quality trimmed at Q25 with fastp and then assembled into clones with MiXCR by TCRdb, keeping productive beta chains. Entries are consolidated by CDR3 protein sequence, retaining the most common genes and DNA. This sample gives about 52,000 distinct CDR3 sequences in total; more than 6.5% of them show up just once. The top ten hold 35% of the sample. This sample's time point label indicates: blood at routine non-recurrence follow-up after resection. Whole RNA extracted from tumor and nontumor lung tissue, or from cryopreserved PBMC samples, was used for TCR sequencing without cell sorting. The specimen was PBMCs, collected at follow-up. Receptor source: a female donor with early-stage non-small cell lung cancer.

This clonotype was counted a few times. This chain connects TRBV3-1 to TRBJ1-4; the match to TRBD1 covers 9 bases. The CDR3 has 16 amino acids. CDR1 is LGHDT, CDR2 YNNKEL, per germline (reference sequence). V gave up 3 bases and J gave up 10 bases; unmatched junction bases: 12. This chain's CDR3 is CASSHSVRDRERKLFF. CDR3 sequence (DNA): TGTGCCAGCAGCCACTCCGTCCGGGACAGGGAGAGAAAACTGTTTTTT.

The V and J genes are TRBV20-1 and TRBJ2-3; TRBD2 matches 13 bases. The CDR3 contains 18 residues. The V gene end was trimmed by 5 bases and the J gene end by 1 base; junction bases not matched to a gene: 12. CDR1 is DFQATT and CDR2 is SNEGSKA in the germline V gene (reference sequence). The CDR3 spells CSAGRPEGLAGRTDTQYF. CDR3 bases: TGCAGTGCTGGTCGACCCGAGGGACTAGCGGGGCGCACAGATACGCAGTATTTT.

This clonotype was detected many times. The genes are TRBV7-9 and TRBJ2-3; no firm D call. The CDR3 runs 12 residues. V gave up 3 bases and J gave up 5 bases, with 6 bases separating them. Germline V gene lookup returns CDR1 SEHNR and CDR2 FQNEAQ (reference sequence). CDR3 bases: TGTGCCAGCAGCTTGTCCGGAGATACGCAGTATTTT. It encodes CASSLSGDTQYF.

This clonotype was seen at least ten times. The J gene is TRBJ2-1, the V gene TRBV20-1, with D unresolved. Germline values: CDR1 DFQATT, CDR2 SNEGSKA (reference sequence). V lost 6 bases, J lost 2 bases, and 14 bases lay in between. The CDR3 is 14 amino acids. The CDR3 DNA reads TGCAGTGCCCACATCCCCCGTACCTACAATGAGCAGTTCTTC. Its translation is CSAHIPRTYNEQFF.

This clonotype appeared a few times. The CDR3 nucleotides are TGCGCCAGCAGCACCCGGGACAGCGGCGAGCAGTACTTC. It is translated as CASSTRDSGEQYF. V usage is TRBV5-1 and J usage is TRBJ2-7, with 7 bases lining up with TRBD1. Germline V lookup: CDR1 SGHRS, CDR2 YFSETQ. Trimming cost V 4 bases and J 6 bases; bases outside gene matches: 7. This CDR3 comprises 13 residues.

V gene TRBV10-3 combines with J gene TRBJ1-6; D ambiguous. The CDR3 is made up of 14 amino acids. Trimming left V 8 bases short and J 0 bases short, with 8 bases between. Germline CDR1 is ENHRY and CDR2 is SYGVKD. The CDR3 is CAIRGSSYNSPLHF. The DNA for the CDR3 is TGTGCCATCCGAGGGAGCTCCTATAATTCACCCCTCCACTTT.

This clonotype was recorded many times. CDR3 amino acids: CASSLRDEKLFF. The CDR3 DNA reads TGTGCCAGCAGCTTAAGGGATGAAAAACTGTTTTTT. This sequence joins TRBV7-9 and TRBJ1-4; D uncertain. There are 12 residues in the CDR3. Germline CDR1 SEHNR, CDR2 FQNEAQ (reference sequence). Trimming took 2 bases from V and 6 from J, leaving 4 bases between them.

This clonotype was picked up many times. CDR3 sequence (DNA): TGTGCCAGCAGCCTCCCTGGTAAGGGCGAGCAGTACTTC. It yields the protein CASSLPGKGEQYF. V usage is TRBV6-2 or TRBV6-3 and J usage is TRBJ2-7, with unresolved D. This CDR3 region has 13 residues. V shed 6 bases and J shed 6 bases, with 15 bases lying between them. The germline gives CDR1 MNHEY, CDR2 SVGEGT.

The table lists this clonotype with many counts. The chain uses TRBV20-1 and TRBJ1-2; 7 bases match TRBD1. The V segment lost 1 base and the J segment 3 bases; nucleotides outside the gene matches: 2. In germline, CDR1 is DFQATT, CDR2 SNEGSKA (reference sequence). The CDR3 extends over 13 amino acids. This CDR3 is CSARGTGDYGYTF. The CDR3 nucleotides read TGCAGTGCTAGAGGTACAGGGGACTATGGCTACACCTTC.

In this sample, this clonotype turned up many times. The chain employs TRBV11-2 and TRBJ2-3, with unresolved D. The CDR3 has 13 amino acids. Germline loops: CDR1 SGHAT, CDR2 FQNNGV. V was cut by 0 bases and J by 2 bases, with 3 bases left in between. In nucleotides, the CDR3 is TGTGCCAGCAGCTTAGATCTCACAGATACGCAGTATTTT. This sequence encodes CASSLDLTDTQYF.

The genes are TRBV4-1 and TRBJ1-2, with D tentatively TRBD1 (5 bases). V lost 2 bases to trimming and J lost 3 bases, with 16 bases between them. The CDR3 covers 16 residues. In germline, CDR1 is MGHRA, CDR2 YSYEKL. The CDR3 is CASSQNSGTPDYGYTF. The CDR3 nucleotides are TGCGCCAGCAGCCAAAACTCAGGGACCCCTGACTATGGCTACACCTTC.

Many counts were recorded for this clonotype. The chain uses TRBV20-1 and TRBJ2-1; D tentatively reads TRBD1 or TRBD2 (6 bases each). Germline V gene sequence: CDR1 DFQATT, CDR2 SNEGSKA (reference sequence). The ends were cut back, 4 bases at V and 0 bases at J, with 16 bases in the middle. This CDR3 spans 16 amino acids. CDR3 amino acids: CSAILPGGLSYNEQFF. CDR3 nucleotide sequence: TGCAGTGCTATCCTCCCCGGGGGCCTCTCCTACAATGAGCAGTTCTTC.

The CDR3 nucleotides read TGCAGTGCTAGAGGCCCCCAAAGTAGCGAGACGAACGAGCAGTACTTC. This codes for CSARGPQSSETNEQYF. The chain combines TRBV20-1 with TRBJ2-7; a weak D match, TRBD2 (5 bases). The V end was cut by 1 base, the J end by 5 bases, with 21 bases between. This CDR3 spans 16 amino acids. The germline V gene encodes CDR1 DFQATT and CDR2 SNEGSKA (reference sequence).

This clonotype was found many times. The chain combines TRBV6-2 or TRBV6-3 with TRBJ1-1, with no clear D. This CDR3 has 13 residues. CDR1 is MNHEY and CDR2 is SVGEGT in the germline V gene. V lost 6 bases to trimming and J lost 1 base, with 9 bases between them. The CDR3 region is CASRGLKNTEAFF. Here the CDR3 DNA reads TGTGCCAGCAGGGGCTTGAAGAACACTGAAGCTTTCTTT.

This clonotype has just a few counts. V usage is TRBV18 and J usage is TRBJ2-2, with a possible D match to TRBD2 (5 bases). V lost 5 bases and J 0 bases, leaving 16 bases between the germline ends. In germline, CDR1 is KGHSH, CDR2 LQKENI. The CDR3 totals 17 residues. The CDR3 DNA follows: TGTGCCAGCTCATCCAATAGGAGGAGTTCGAACACCGGGGAGCTGTTTTTT. Translation: CASSSNRRSSNTGELFF.

There are many counts of this clonotype. The rearrangement uses TRBV7-2 and TRBJ2-7; D remains unclear. The ends were cut back, 5 bases at V and 0 bases at J, with 11 bases in the middle. The CDR3 is 14 residues long. Germline values: CDR1 SGHTA, CDR2 FQGNSA. CDR3 in DNA: TGTGCCAGCAGCGCCCGGTTAAGCTCCTACGAGCAGTACTTC. Its protein product is CASSARLSSYEQYF.

On this clonotype: An end of the junction does not agree with germline; a read error may underlie this. V usage is TRBV7-9 and J usage is TRBJ2-7; D might be TRBD1 (5 bases). The CDR3 totals 14 residues. Germline CDR1 is SEHNR and CDR2 is FQNEAQ (reference sequence). The CDR3 sequence is CVSHQAGQAYEQYF. The CDR3 DNA reads as TGTGTCAGCCATCAAGCCGGACAAGCCTACGAGCAGTACTTC.

V gene TRBV6-6 combines with J gene TRBJ1-1; tentatively, D is TRBD1 (5 bases). The germline V gene has CDR1 MNHNY and CDR2 SVGAGI (reference sequence). V was shortened by 6 bases and J by 6 bases, with 11 bases between the two germline ends. The CDR3 length is 12 residues. CDR3 amino acids: CASSPTVPEAFF. The CDR3 DNA sequence: TGTGCCAGCAGCCCGACAGTTCCTGAAGCTTTCTTT.

This clonotype was detected a few times. This sequence joins TRBV7-2 and TRBJ2-5; D possibly corresponds to TRBD2 (7 bases). The CDR3 totals 15 residues. The V gene lost 3 bases and the J gene lost 2 bases, with 13 bases spanning the gap. The germline CDR1 and CDR2 sequences are SGHTA and FQGNSA. CDR3 sequence reads: CASSFNKGGQETQYF. The CDR3 coding sequence is TGTGCCAGCAGCTTCAATAAGGGGGGGCAAGAGACCCAGTACTTC.

The chain recombines TRBV3-1 with TRBJ1-2; perhaps TRBD1 as D (5 bases). Per the germline V gene, CDR1 is LGHDT and CDR2 is YNNKEL (reference sequence). Deletions cut 1 base from V and 4 bases from J, with 10 bases between. This CDR3 has 14 residues. In nucleotides, the CDR3 is TGTGCCAGCAGCCAAGGACAGAGCCCCTATGGCTACACCTTC. Translation gives CASSQGQSPYGYTF.

This clonotype was observed many times. The chain joins TRBV7-3 to TRBJ2-3; D is unresolved. Between the trimmed V and J ends, which lost 3 bases and 4 bases, there was a span of 8 bases. CDR1 and CDR2 from the germline V gene are SGHTA and FQGTGA. The CDR3 has 13 residues. The CDR3 sequence: CASSLNLADTQYF. Here the CDR3 DNA reads TGTGCCAGCAGCTTGAATCTCGCAGATACGCAGTATTTT.

This clonotype was seen only a few times. V gene TRBV19 combines with J gene TRBJ1-5, with D unclear. V lost 5 bases to trimming and J lost 9 bases, with 11 bases between them. Germline V gene lookup returns CDR1 LNHDA and CDR2 SQIVND (reference sequence). This CDR3 comprises 12 residues. The CDR3 DNA reads TGTGCCAGTAGTCTCTCTGTTGGGCCCCAGCATTTT. This sequence encodes CASSLSVGPQHF.

The chain joins TRBV6-2 or TRBV6-3 to TRBJ1-1; 7 bases match TRBD1. The junction had 12 bases not matched to a gene; V was cut back by 2 bases and J by 0 bases. CDR1 and CDR2 from the germline V gene are MNHEY and SVGEGT. The CDR3 is made up of 18 amino acids. The CDR3 DNA reads TGTGCCAGCAGTTACCAGGCGGTAGGGGGCGCGTTGAACACTGAAGCTTTCTTT. It translates to CASSYQAVGGALNTEAFF.

The rearrangement joins TRBV19 to TRBJ1-2; a possible D gene is TRBD1 (6 bases). The CDR3 covers 17 residues. In germline, CDR1 is LNHDA, CDR2 SQIVND (reference sequence). The ends were cut back, 9 bases at V and 5 bases at J, with 28 bases in the middle. CDR3 coding DNA: TGTGCCAGCTACTCAAAGAGAGACGGACAGACCAGTTATGGCTACACCTTC. It translates to CASYSKRDGQTSYGYTF.

V usage is TRBV11-2 and J usage is TRBJ1-1, with no clear D. CDR1 SGHAT and CDR2 FQNNGV come from the germline V gene. This CDR3 contains 14 residues. Trimming stripped 4 bases from V and 5 bases from J, with 14 bases between. In nucleotides, the CDR3 is TGTGCCAGCAGCTCCGAGGCCCGGGAGACTGAAGCTTTCTTT. Its translation is CASSSEARETEAFF.